This is a list of T cell receptor beta chains from one sample in a study of T cell repertoires in cytomegalovirus infection. No antigens are known for them. TCRdb analysed the reads with MiXCR anew, one entry per CDR3 protein. The sample includes 650,000 to 850,000 distinct CDR3 sequences, just under 30% of them seen just once. The sequencing here drew on cultured CD8+ T cells from PBMCs, taken from culture after CMV antigen stimulation. The receptors come from a human donor in good health (CMV status not recorded). Some clones in this sample may be carry-over from other donors' samples. The CDR3 runs from the conserved cysteine through the conserved F or W. A D gene is named only where the DNA matches it firmly. Clone size is stated in some rows and not others, as once, few, many or a class when expanded.

V gene	D gene	J gene	clone size	CDR3 protein	CDR3 DNA
TRBV11-2	TRBD1	TRBJ1-1	.	CASSSILQGITEAFF	TGTGCCAGCAGCTCCATACTACAGGGGATCACTGAAGCTTTCTTT
TRBV7-9	.	TRBJ1-4	few	CASSSTATTNEKLFF	TGTGCCAGCAGCTCGACAGCTACAACTAATGAAAAACTGTTTTTT
TRBV7-9	.	TRBJ2-2	.	CASSFIGAEYSNTGELFF	TGTGCCAGCAGCTTTATCGGGGCTGAGTACTCGAACACCGGGGAGCTGTTTTTT
TRBV19	TRBD2	TRBJ2-1	few	CASIGAWGGRYNEQFF	TGTGCCAGTATTGGAGCGTGGGGGGGGAGATACAATGAGCAGTTCTTC
TRBV29-1	TRBD1	TRBJ1-4	few	CSVSGTGDGKLFF	TGCAGCGTTTCCGGGACAGGGGACGGAAAACTGTTTTTT
TRBV4-1	.	TRBJ2-7	.	CASSQVGTISSYEQYF	TGCGCCAGCAGCCAAGTCGGGACAATAAGCTCCTACGAGCAGTACTTC
TRBV12-3/TRBV12-4	.	TRBJ2-1	few	CATSYNEQFF	TGTGCCACTTCTTACAATGAGCAGTTCTTC
TRBV27	.	TRBJ1-5	many	CASRGLRNQPQHF	TGTGCCAGCAGGGGCTTGCGCAATCAGCCCCAGCATTTT
TRBV7-2	.	TRBJ1-5	many	CASSYNGPNQPQHF	TGTGCCAGCAGCTATAATGGGCCCAATCAGCCCCAGCATTTT
TRBV2	TRBD1	TRBJ1-2	few	CASSDQLTGGLTGYTF	TGTGCCAGCAGCGACCAGTTGACAGGGGGTCTTACCGGCTACACCTTC
TRBV5-6	TRBD2	TRBJ2-1	few	CASSFGGGSPTGEQFF	TGTGCCAGCAGCTTCGGGGGGGGTAGCCCTACGGGTGAGCAGTTCTTC
TRBV12-3/TRBV12-4	.	TRBJ1-5	few	CASSKYGSNQPQHF	TGTGCCAGCAGTAAGTACGGGAGCAATCAGCCCCAGCATTTT
TRBV9	.	TRBJ1-2	.	CASSVSSLYGYTF	TGTGCCAGCAGCGTCTCCTCGCTCTATGGCTACACCTTC
TRBV20-1	TRBD1	TRBJ1-1	.	CSARDLAGGTEAFF	TGCAGTGCTAGAGATTTGGCAGGGGGCACTGAAGCTTTCTTT
TRBV7-2	TRBD2	TRBJ2-1	many	CASRLTSGAPYNEQFF	TGTGCCAGCAGGCTGACTAGCGGGGCCCCCTACAATGAGCAGTTCTTC
TRBV27	TRBD1	TRBJ1-4	few	CASSPMVAKQGVNEKLFF	TGTGCCAGCAGCCCTATGGTAGCGAAACAGGGGGTTAATGAAAAACTGTTTTTT
TRBV4-1	TRBD1	TRBJ1-4	.	CASSQGDRVGKLFF	TGCGCCAGCAGCCAAGGCGACAGGGTGGGAAAACTGTTTTTT
TRBV19	.	TRBJ1-5	.	CASSIEGTRHQPQHF	TGTGCCAGTAGTATAGAAGGGACGAGACACCAGCCCCAGCATTTT
TRBV15	.	TRBJ2-2	.	CATSRDRHGGNTGELFF	TGTGCCACCAGCAGAGATCGTCACGGCGGGAACACCGGGGAGCTGTTTTTT
TRBV27	TRBD1	TRBJ1-1	few	CASSLNRGAEAFF	TGTGCCAGCAGTTTAAACAGGGGGGCTGAAGCTTTCTTT
TRBV6-1	.	TRBJ2-7	few	CASSAARQYF	TGTGCCAGCAGTGCAGCAAGGCAGTACTTC
TRBV7-9	.	TRBJ1-1	.	CASSSRTDNTEAFF	TGTGCCAGCAGCTCCCGAACGGATAACACTGAAGCTTTCTTT
TRBV5-6	TRBD1	TRBJ2-7	.	CASSWTGKEQYF	TGTGCCAGCAGCTGGACAGGGAAAGAGCAGTACTTC
TRBV6-2/TRBV6-3	.	TRBJ1-5	.	CASGTGIQPQHF	TGTGCCAGCGGTACAGGGATCCAGCCCCAGCATTTT
TRBV11-2	TRBD1	TRBJ2-5	few	CASSVRQGEWTQYF	TGTGCCAGCAGCGTTCGACAGGGAGAGTGGACCCAGTACTTC
TRBV3-1	.	TRBJ1-2	many	CASSPGPTVYGYTF	TGTGCCAGCAGCCCAGGACCGACCGTCTATGGCTACACCTTC
TRBV7-8	TRBD2	TRBJ2-3	.	CASSFGTSLDTQYF	TGTGCCAGCAGCTTTGGGACTAGCCTCGATACGCAGTATTTT
TRBV7-9	.	TRBJ1-3	many	CASSRRQADGNTIYF	TGTGCCAGCAGCCGAAGACAGGCTGACGGAAACACCATATATTTT
TRBV29-1	.	TRBJ2-1	.	CSVEGSAVSSYNEQFF	TGCAGCGTTGAAGGCTCTGCGGTCAGCTCCTACAATGAGCAGTTCTTC
TRBV7-9	TRBD2	TRBJ2-1	many	CASSLDSVTPTAGTSGGYNEQFF	TGTGCCAGCAGCTTAGATTCGGTGACTCCCACCGCCGGGACTAGCGGGGGTTACAATGAGCAGTTCTTC
TRBV6-1	.	TRBJ1-1	.	CASSYNPRKGNTEAFF	TGTGCCAGCAGTTACAACCCGAGGAAGGGAAACACTGAAGCTTTCTTT
TRBV7-3	TRBD2	TRBJ2-5	.	CASSLSGLAGPKETQYF	TGTGCCAGCAGCTTATCAGGACTAGCGGGACCGAAAGAGACCCAGTACTTC
TRBV10-3	.	TRBJ2-2	.	CAISESSRGPTGELFF	TGTGCCATCAGTGAGTCATCGCGGGGGCCCACCGGGGAGCTGTTTTTT
TRBV7-9	.	TRBJ2-1	.	CASHSYNEQFF	TGTGCCTCTCACTCCTACAATGAGCAGTTCTTC
TRBV5-4	.	TRBJ1-1	.	CASSLDGSATEAFF	TGTGCCAGCAGCTTGGATGGGAGTGCGACTGAAGCTTTCTTT
TRBV7-2	.	TRBJ2-1	.	CASSSSGTGVGNEQFF	TGTGCCAGCAGCTCCTCTGGGACTGGGGTTGGAAATGAGCAGTTCTTC
TRBV7-8	.	TRBJ1-2	few	CASSLEVGGAMKGYTF	TGTGCCAGCAGCTTAGAAGTCGGGGGGGCCATGAAGGGCTACACCTTC
TRBV6-1	TRBD2	TRBJ2-2	.	CASSQIYFLARGAGELFF	TGTGCCAGCAGTCAGATATATTTCCTGGCCCGGGGGGCCGGGGAGCTGTTTTTT
TRBV5-6	.	TRBJ2-5	few	CASTPTNQETQYF	TGTGCCAGCACCCCGACTAACCAAGAGACCCAGTACTTC
TRBV7-6	.	TRBJ2-1	many	CASSRPGGEQFF	TGTGCCAGCAGCCGGCCTGGGGGTGAGCAGTTCTTC
TRBV6-1	TRBD1	TRBJ1-1	few	CASSSPTGREGEAFF	TGTGCCAGCAGTAGCCCGACAGGGAGGGAAGGTGAAGCTTTCTTT
TRBV27	.	TRBJ2-2	.	CASSPLTPGGGELFF	TGTGCCAGCAGTCCTCTGACGCCCGGGGGCGGGGAGCTGTTTTTT
TRBV10-3	.	TRBJ2-4	many	CATGTPLAKNIQYF	TGTGCCACCGGGACACCCCTAGCCAAAAACATTCAGTACTTC
TRBV6-1	TRBD1	TRBJ1-2	.	CASSLGGSTGDGYTF	TGTGCCAGCAGTTTGGGGGGGTCTACAGGGGATGGCTACACCTTC
TRBV7-9	.	TRBJ2-6	.	CATLSKTAGANVLTF	TGTGCCACCCTGTCTAAGACAGCTGGGGCCAACGTCCTGACTTTC
TRBV5-1	.	TRBJ1-2	.	CASSLEVSGTSYGYTF	TGCGCCAGCAGCTTGGAGGTATCCGGGACAAGCTATGGCTACACCTTC
TRBV4-1	.	TRBJ2-5	.	CASSQVPSGAETQYF	TGCGCCAGCAGCCAAGTCCCATCCGGGGCAGAGACCCAGTACTTC
TRBV10-3	.	TRBJ2-5	few	CAISDHTERIWGQETQYF	TGTGCCATCAGTGACCATACAGAGAGGATCTGGGGGCAAGAGACCCAGTACTTC
TRBV7-9	.	TRBJ2-5	many	CASSAATSAETQYF	TGTGCCAGCAGCGCCGCGACTAGTGCAGAGACCCAGTACTTC
TRBV20-1	.	TRBJ1-2	.	CSARDVAASGYTF	TGCAGTGCTAGAGATGTGGCGGCGAGTGGCTACACCTTC
TRBV19	.	TRBJ1-1	few	CASSTTGSITEAFF	TGTGCCAGTAGCACGACTGGCTCCATCACTGAAGCTTTCTTT
TRBV11-2	TRBD2	TRBJ2-1	few	CASSPRPGGYTVDEQFF	TGTGCCAGCAGCCCAAGACCCGGGGGGTACACGGTCGATGAGCAGTTCTTC
TRBV5-1	TRBD1	TRBJ1-2	.	CASSYRQGPFDDYGYTF	TGCGCCAGCAGCTACCGACAGGGTCCCTTTGATGACTATGGCTACACCTTC
TRBV27	TRBD1	TRBJ1-4	few	CASSLYNRGNEKLFF	TGTGCCAGCAGTTTATATAACAGGGGAAATGAAAAACTGTTTTTT